This TCR beta chain was captured by sequencing in a study of vaccination and CD4 T cells after COVID-19. This sample's treatment: approximately 9-day PBMC culture with coronavirus spike peptide pools or control peptides (ViraFEST assay). As for this clonotype: Antigen: not known. The junction does not match germline at one end; this may be a read error.

CDR3 length equals 15 residues. The germline gives CDR1 WSHSY, CDR2 SAAADI. The Oncomine TCR Beta short-read assay sequenced DNA from cultured CD4+ T cells. In TCRdb, the PCR reads were re-called with MiXCR into one record per CDR3 protein. The sample holds around 10,000 distinct CDR3 sequences, 60% to 70% seen once. The sample consisted of CD4+ T cells from blood, cultured in vitro. The rearrangement uses TRBV10-2 and TRBJ2-1, with 7 bases fitting TRBD2. This TCR was sampled from a human donor who had recovered from COVID-19. The CDR3 spells CASRESSGTYNEQFF. The CDR3 DNA follows: TGCGCCAGCAGGGAGTCTAGCGGAACTTACAATGAGCAGTTCTTC.